The source of this T cell receptor beta chain is a study of type 1 regulatory T cells. TCRdb reanalysed the reads using MiXCR and keeps one entry per CDR3 protein. The sample lists 55,000 to 65,000 distinct CDR3 sequences; over 50% were seen once. The ends lost 6 bases at V and 2 bases at J; junction bases unmatched: 3. In germline, CDR1 is MNHEY, CDR2 SVGAGI. This CDR3 region has 13 residues. About this clonotype: Antigen specificity is unknown.

This chain joins TRBV6-5 and TRBJ1-2; 7 bases fit TRBD1. The TCR comes from a human donor in good health. Material for sequencing was cultured non-Tr1 T cells, either the whole culture or a sorted T cell fraction (not recorded which). In DNA form, the CDR3 reads TGTGCCAGCAGCAAGACAGGGAACTATGGCTACACCTTC. As protein: CASSKTGNYGYTF.